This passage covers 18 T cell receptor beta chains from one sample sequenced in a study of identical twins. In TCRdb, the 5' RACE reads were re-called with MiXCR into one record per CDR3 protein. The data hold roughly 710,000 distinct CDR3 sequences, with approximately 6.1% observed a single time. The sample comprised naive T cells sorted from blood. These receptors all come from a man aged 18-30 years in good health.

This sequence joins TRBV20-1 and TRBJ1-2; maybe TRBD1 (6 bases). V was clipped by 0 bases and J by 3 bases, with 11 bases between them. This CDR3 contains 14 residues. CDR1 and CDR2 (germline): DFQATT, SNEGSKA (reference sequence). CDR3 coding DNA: TGCAGTGCTAGAGATGGCGGACAGTACTATGGCTACACCTTC. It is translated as CSARDGGQYYGYTF.

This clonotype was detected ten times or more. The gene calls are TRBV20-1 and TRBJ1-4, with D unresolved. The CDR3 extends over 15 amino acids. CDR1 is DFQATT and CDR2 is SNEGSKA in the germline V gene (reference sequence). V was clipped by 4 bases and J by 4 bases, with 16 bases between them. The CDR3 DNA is TGCAGTGCTAAAGAGAGCTTCCGCCTTAATGAAAAACTGTTTTTT. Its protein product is CSAKESFRLNEKLFF.

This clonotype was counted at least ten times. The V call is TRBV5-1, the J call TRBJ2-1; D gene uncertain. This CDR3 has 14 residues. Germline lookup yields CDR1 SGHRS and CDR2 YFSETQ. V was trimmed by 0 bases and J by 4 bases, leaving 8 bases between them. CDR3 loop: CASSLDADYNEQFF. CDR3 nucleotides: TGCGCCAGCAGCTTGGACGCGGATTACAATGAGCAGTTCTTC.

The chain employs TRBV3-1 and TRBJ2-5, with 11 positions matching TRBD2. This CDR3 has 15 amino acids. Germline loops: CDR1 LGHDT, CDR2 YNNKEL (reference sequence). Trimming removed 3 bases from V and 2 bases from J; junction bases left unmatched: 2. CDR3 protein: CASSHLAGGQETQYF. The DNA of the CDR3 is TGTGCCAGCAGCCATCTAGCGGGAGGACAAGAGACCCAGTACTTC.

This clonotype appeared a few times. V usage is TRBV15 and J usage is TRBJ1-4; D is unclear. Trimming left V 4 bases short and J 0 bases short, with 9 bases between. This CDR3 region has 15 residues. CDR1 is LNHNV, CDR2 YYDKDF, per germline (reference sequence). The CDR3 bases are TGTGCCACCAGCAAAAAACAATCAACTAATGAAAAACTGTTTTTT. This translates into CATSKKQSTNEKLFF.

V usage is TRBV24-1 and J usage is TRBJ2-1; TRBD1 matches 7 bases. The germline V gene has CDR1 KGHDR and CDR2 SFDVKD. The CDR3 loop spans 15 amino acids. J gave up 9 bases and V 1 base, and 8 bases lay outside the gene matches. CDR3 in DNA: TGTGCCACCAGTGATTTCTCCCACAGGGGTAGTGAGCAGTTCTTC. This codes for CATSDFSHRGSEQFF.

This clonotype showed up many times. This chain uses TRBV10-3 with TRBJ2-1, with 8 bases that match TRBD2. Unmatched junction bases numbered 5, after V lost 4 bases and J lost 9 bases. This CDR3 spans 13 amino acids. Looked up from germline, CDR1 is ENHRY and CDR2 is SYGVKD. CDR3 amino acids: CAISGGTRSEQFF. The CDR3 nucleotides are TGTGCCATCAGTGGTGGGACTAGGAGTGAGCAGTTCTTC.

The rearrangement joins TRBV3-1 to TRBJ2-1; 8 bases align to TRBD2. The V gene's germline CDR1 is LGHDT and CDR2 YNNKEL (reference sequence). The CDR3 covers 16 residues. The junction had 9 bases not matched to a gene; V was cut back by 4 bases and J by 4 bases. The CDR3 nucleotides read TGTGCCAGCAGCCCAGGACTAGCCCTACAGTACAATGAGCAGTTCTTC. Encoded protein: CASSPGLALQYNEQFF.

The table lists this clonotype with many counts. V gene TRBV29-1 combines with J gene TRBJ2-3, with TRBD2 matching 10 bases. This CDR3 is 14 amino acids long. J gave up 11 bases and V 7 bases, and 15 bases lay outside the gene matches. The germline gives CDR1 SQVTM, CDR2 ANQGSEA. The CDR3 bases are TGCAGCGGGACCCTAGCGGGAGACGTCTGGGGGCAGTATTTT. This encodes CSGTLAGDVWGQYF.

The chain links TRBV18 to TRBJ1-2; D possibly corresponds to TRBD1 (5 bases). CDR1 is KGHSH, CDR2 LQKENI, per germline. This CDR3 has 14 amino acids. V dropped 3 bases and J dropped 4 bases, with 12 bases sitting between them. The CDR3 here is CASSPGDGSYGYTF. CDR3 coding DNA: TGTGCCAGCTCACCCGGGGACGGCAGCTATGGCTACACCTTC.

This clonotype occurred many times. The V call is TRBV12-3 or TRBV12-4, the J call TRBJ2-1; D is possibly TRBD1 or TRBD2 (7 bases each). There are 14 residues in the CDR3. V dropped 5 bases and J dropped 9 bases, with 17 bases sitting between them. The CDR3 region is CASSQSGGDSEQFF. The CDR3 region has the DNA TGTGCCAGCAGTCAGTCAGGGGGGGACAGTGAGCAGTTCTTC.

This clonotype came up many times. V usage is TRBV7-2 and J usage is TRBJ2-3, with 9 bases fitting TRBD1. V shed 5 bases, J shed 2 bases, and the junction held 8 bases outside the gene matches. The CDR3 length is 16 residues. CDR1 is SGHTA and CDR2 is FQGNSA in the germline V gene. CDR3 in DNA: TGTGCCAGCAGCAAACAAACAGGGGGCCTCACAGATACGCAGTATTTT. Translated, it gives CASSKQTGGLTDTQYF.

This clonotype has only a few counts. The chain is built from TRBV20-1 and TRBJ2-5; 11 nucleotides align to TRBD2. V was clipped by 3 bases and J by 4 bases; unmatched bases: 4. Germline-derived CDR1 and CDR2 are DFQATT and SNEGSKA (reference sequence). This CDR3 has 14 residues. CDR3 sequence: CSARTSGIRETQYF. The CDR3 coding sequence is TGCAGTGCTAGGACTAGCGGGATTCGAGAGACCCAGTACTTC.

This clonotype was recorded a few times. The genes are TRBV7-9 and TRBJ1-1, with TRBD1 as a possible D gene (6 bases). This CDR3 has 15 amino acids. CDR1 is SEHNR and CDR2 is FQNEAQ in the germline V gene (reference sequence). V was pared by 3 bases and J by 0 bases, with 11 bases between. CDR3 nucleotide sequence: TGTGCCAGCAGCTTCCAGGGGCCATTGAACACTGAAGCTTTCTTT. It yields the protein CASSFQGPLNTEAFF. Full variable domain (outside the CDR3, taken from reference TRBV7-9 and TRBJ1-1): DTGVSQNPRHKITKRGQNVTFRCDPISEHNRLYWYRQTLGQGPEFLTYFQNEAQLEKSRLLSDRFSAERPKGSFSTLEIQRTEQGDSAMYLCASSFQGPLNTEAFFGQGTRLTVV.

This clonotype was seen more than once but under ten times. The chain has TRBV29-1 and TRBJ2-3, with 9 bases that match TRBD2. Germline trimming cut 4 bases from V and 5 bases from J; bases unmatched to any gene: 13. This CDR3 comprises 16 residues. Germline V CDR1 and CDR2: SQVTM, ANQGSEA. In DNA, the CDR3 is TGCAGCGTTGCCTATAAACTAGCGGGCGGGGGAGATACGCAGTATTTT. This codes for CSVAYKLAGGGDTQYF.

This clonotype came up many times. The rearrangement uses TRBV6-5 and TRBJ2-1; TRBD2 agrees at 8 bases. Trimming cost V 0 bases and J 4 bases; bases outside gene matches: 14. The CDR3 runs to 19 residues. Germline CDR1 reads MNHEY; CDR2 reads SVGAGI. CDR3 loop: CASSYSGFGAGGTYNEQFF. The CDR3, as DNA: TGTGCCAGCAGTTACTCCGGGTTTGGGGCGGGAGGAACATACAATGAGCAGTTCTTC.

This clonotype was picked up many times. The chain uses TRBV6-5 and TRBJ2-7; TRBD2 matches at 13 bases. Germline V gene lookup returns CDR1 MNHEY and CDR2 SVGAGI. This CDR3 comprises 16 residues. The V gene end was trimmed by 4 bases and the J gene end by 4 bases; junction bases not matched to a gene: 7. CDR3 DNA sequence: TGTGCCAGCAGTTCGACGACTAGCGGGAGGATTTACGAGCAGTACTTC. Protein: CASSSTTSGRIYEQYF.

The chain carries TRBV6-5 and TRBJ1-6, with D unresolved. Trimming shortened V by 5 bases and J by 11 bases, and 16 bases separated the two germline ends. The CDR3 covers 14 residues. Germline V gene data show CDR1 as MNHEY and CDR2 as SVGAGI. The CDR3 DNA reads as TGTGCCAGCAGTAACCTCGGTCGGGGTGCACCCCTCCACTTT. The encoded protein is CASSNLGRGAPLHF.